Below, 14 T cell receptor beta chains from the same sample are listed, as sequenced in a study of T cell responses to AZD1222 COVID-19 vaccine. The method was immunoSEQ multiplex PCR; TCRdb's version includes in-frame clones alone and lacks a portion of them. The table records under 200,000 clones, around nine tenths of them present only once. The input for sequencing was peripheral blood, taken 28 days after the second AZD1222 dose. The receptors originated from an adult who received the AZD1222 COVID-19 vaccine.

With regard to this clone: One end of the junction is discordant with germline, which a read error may explain. The V gene is TRBV7-9, the J gene TRBJ1-2, with a tentative D call TRBD1 (5 bases). There are 13 residues in the CDR3. Per the germline V gene, CDR1 is SEHNR and CDR2 is FQNEAQ (reference sequence). CDR3 nucleotides: TGTGCCAGCAGCCCGTCCTGGGACTATGACTACACCTTC. This gives the protein CASSPSWDYDYTF. Based on the CDR3 plus reference TRBV7-9 and TRBJ1-2, the full variable domain is DTGVSQNPRHKITKRGQNVTFRCDPISEHNRLYWYRQTLGQGPEFLTYFQNEAQLEKSRLLSDRFSAERPKGSFSTLEIQRTEQGDSAMYLCASSPSWDYDYTFGSGTRLTVV.

The chain is built from TRBV9 and TRBJ1-3; 7 bases align to TRBD1. Losses at the gene ends were 3 bases for V and 3 bases for J; bases not matched to a gene: 9. Germline V gene lookup returns CDR1 SGDLS and CDR2 YYNGEE. This CDR3 has 16 amino acids. CDR3 protein: CASSGGPRDSGNTIYF. In DNA, the CDR3 is TGTGCCAGCAGCGGAGGGCCCCGGGACAGTGGAAACACCATATATTTT.

The V gene is TRBV6-5, the J gene TRBJ1-1, with D perhaps TRBD1 (6 bases). Between the trimmed V and J ends, which lost 4 bases and 0 bases, there was a span of 9 bases. CDR3 length: 14 amino acids. Germline V CDR1 and CDR2: MNHEY, SVGAGI. CDR3 nucleotides: TGTGCCAGCAGTTGGACAGACATGAACACTGAAGCTTTCTTT. It translates to CASSWTDMNTEAFF.

V gene TRBV11-2 combines with J gene TRBJ1-2; unclear D gene. CDR3 length equals 14 residues. CDR1 and CDR2 from the germline V gene are SGHAT and FQNNGV. Trimming cost V 5 bases and J 2 bases, with 12 bases left between them. The chain's CDR3 is CASSPGSANYGYTF. The CDR3 DNA reads as TGTGCCAGCAGCCCCGGTAGCGCAAACTATGGCTACACCTTC.

J is TRBJ2-7 and V is TRBV7-9; D is uncertain. The CDR3 length is 12 residues. The V gene's germline CDR1 is SEHNR and CDR2 FQNEAQ (reference sequence). V was trimmed by 2 bases and J by 4 bases, leaving 6 bases between them. Here the CDR3 DNA reads TGTGCCAGCAGCTTATCGGCGTACGAGCAGTACTTC. The encoded protein is CASSLSAYEQYF.

The rearrangement links TRBV6-6 to TRBJ1-1; no reliable D call. The V gene's germline CDR1 is MNHNY and CDR2 SVGAGI (reference sequence). Trimming stripped 7 bases from V and 3 bases from J, with 15 bases between. The CDR3 sequence is 14 residues long. CDR3 region: CASIAPVAHTEAFF. The CDR3 nucleotides are TGTGCCAGCATCGCCCCGGTGGCCCACACTGAAGCTTTCTTT.

The chain employs TRBV10-3 and TRBJ1-1; D may be TRBD1 (5 bases). From germline, CDR1 is ENHRY and CDR2 SYGVKD. Trimming left V 9 bases short and J 3 bases short, with 11 bases between. The CDR3 sequence is 12 residues long. CDR3 loop: CAIWDFYTEAFF. The CDR3 DNA reads as TGTGCCATTTGGGACTTCTACACTGAAGCTTTCTTT.

This chain connects TRBV6-5 to TRBJ1-5; the D is unclear. Trimming removed 6 bases at V and 3 bases at J, with 15 bases between. The CDR3 is 15 amino acids. Germline CDR1 MNHEY, CDR2 SVGAGI. CDR3 protein: CASSLRGETNQPQHF. The CDR3 nucleotides are TGTGCCAGCAGCCTACGGGGAGAGACCAATCAGCCCCAGCATTTT.

With regard to this clone: Different DNA sequences within this sample yield the same CDR3. CDR3 nucleotides: TGTGCCAGCAGCTTAGGGGGCGATGGCTACACCTTC. Its translation is CASSLGGDGYTF. V gene TRBV7-9 combines with J gene TRBJ1-2; D may be TRBD1 (5 bases). V was trimmed by 1 base and J by 6 bases, leaving 6 bases between them. This CDR3 spans 12 amino acids. Germline V lookup: CDR1 SEHNR, CDR2 FQNEAQ (reference sequence).

The chain joins TRBV7-9 to TRBJ2-2, with TRBD2 as a possible D gene (5 bases). CDR1 is SEHNR, CDR2 FQNEAQ, per germline (reference sequence). This CDR3 spans 12 amino acids. Trimming removed 5 bases from V and 7 bases from J, with 8 bases in between. The CDR3 loop reads CASSQGSGELFF. CDR3 nucleotide sequence: TGTGCCAGCAGCCAAGGGAGCGGGGAGCTGTTTTTT.

V and J are TRBV7-2 and TRBJ2-7, with D hard to call. Trimming left V 5 bases short and J 3 bases short, with 5 bases between. Germline V gene sequence: CDR1 SGHTA, CDR2 FQGNSA. The CDR3 loop spans 11 amino acids. In nucleotides, the CDR3 is TGTGCCAGCAGCGAGCACTACGAGCAGTACTTC. Translating gives CASSEHYEQYF.

The chain is built from TRBV3-1 (or the pseudogene TRBV3-2) and TRBJ2-1; a possible D gene is TRBD1 (6 bases). In germline, CDR1 is LGHDT, CDR2 YNNKEL (reference sequence). The CDR3 has 14 amino acids. Trimming cost V 4 bases and J 4 bases, with 11 bases left between them. The CDR3 DNA sequence: TGTGCCAGCAGCCCCCGACAGGTTTACAATGAGCAGTTCTTC. Translating it yields CASSPRQVYNEQFF.

The gene calls are TRBV5-1 and TRBJ1-1; D is ambiguous. This CDR3 has 14 amino acids. The germline V and J ends were trimmed by 9 bases and 4 bases, with 19 bases remaining between them. Germline CDR1 is SGHRS and CDR2 is YFSETQ. CDR3 loop: CATLPEPGVTEAFF. For the CDR3, the DNA is TGCGCCACCCTGCCGGAGCCGGGTGTCACTGAAGCTTTCTTT.

J is TRBJ2-3 and V is TRBV6-5; D gene ambiguous. The ends were cut back, 6 bases at V and 2 bases at J, with 12 bases in the middle. CDR1 and CDR2 (germline): MNHEY, SVGAGI. There are 14 residues in the CDR3. CDR3 sequence (DNA): TGTGCCAGCAGGACACACAAGAACACAGATACGCAGTATTTT. Amino acid sequence: CASRTHKNTDTQYF.